A single sample is the source of the 27 T cell receptor beta chains below, sequenced in a study of beta chain features in type 1 diabetes. The study reverse transcribed the entire isolated RNA, so it sequenced expressed TCRB transcripts. Sequencing was performed with immunoSEQ multiplex PCR; in TCRdb, only in-frame clones are kept and a portion is missing. This table holds around 450,000 clones, about an eighth found once. Specimen: naive CD4+ T cells from blood. These receptors originate from a woman between 18 and 29 years old in good health.

The rearrangement uses TRBV18 and TRBJ1-3, with D hard to call. V was clipped by 2 bases and J by 1 base, with 6 bases between them. There are 14 residues in the CDR3. Germline values: CDR1 KGHSH, CDR2 LQKENI. In DNA, the CDR3 is TGTGCCAGCTCACCAGCGACGTCTGGAAACACCATATATTTT. Translating it yields CASSPATSGNTIYF.

The chain employs TRBV7-2 and TRBJ2-1; 9 nucleotides match TRBD2. The CDR3 consists of 15 residues. The V gene end was trimmed by 2 bases and the J gene end by 6 bases; junction bases not matched to a gene: 5. Per germline, CDR1 SGHTA and CDR2 FQGNSA. CDR3 sequence (DNA): TGTGCCAGCAGCTTACTGGCGGGAGGGGGCAATGAGCAGTTCTTC. This sequence encodes CASSLLAGGGNEQFF.

In its sample, this clone was seen a few times. The chain employs TRBV6-1 and TRBJ2-4; D unclear. Germline CDR1 is MNHNS and CDR2 is SASEGT. The CDR3 is 14 amino acids. V dropped 7 bases and J dropped 0 bases, with 10 bases sitting between them. The CDR3 DNA follows: TGTGCCAGCATGGATGCGGTAGCCAAAAACATTCAGTACTTC. Translated: CASMDAVAKNIQYF.

There are a few counts of this clone. The chain has TRBV5-1 and TRBJ2-1; perhaps TRBD1 as D (6 bases). V was clipped by 4 bases and J by 4 bases, with 12 bases between them. Per germline, CDR1 SGHRS and CDR2 YFSETQ. The CDR3 consists of 14 residues. The CDR3: CASSIGQSYNEQFF. CDR3 nucleotide sequence: TGCGCCAGCAGCATAGGACAGTCATACAATGAGCAGTTCTTC.

This clone was found a few times. The J gene is TRBJ2-3, the V gene TRBV10-3; TRBD1 matches at 7 bases. Trimming cost V 5 bases and J 2 bases; bases outside gene matches: 4. From germline, CDR1 is ENHRY and CDR2 SYGVKD. The length of the CDR3 is 14 residues. The CDR3 coding sequence is TGTGCCATCAGTCGGGACAGCTACACAGATACGCAGTATTTT. Protein product: CAISRDSYTDTQYF.

This clone has a handful of counts. The chain recombines TRBV7-9 with TRBJ2-3; TRBD1 is a possible D gene (6 bases). The CDR3 runs to 14 residues. The V end was cut by 8 bases, the J end by 0 bases, with 12 bases between. Germline CDR1 reads SEHNR; CDR2 reads FQNEAQ (reference sequence). The CDR3 region has the DNA TGTGCCAGCGGCAGGGGCCAAAGCACAGATACGCAGTATTTT. Translating it yields CASGRGQSTDTQYF.

This clone was seen only a few times. The V call is TRBV4-3, the J call TRBJ2-1, with 7 bases identical to TRBD2. V gave up 5 bases and J gave up 0 bases; unmatched junction bases: 4. The germline gives CDR1 LGHNA, CDR2 YSLEER. The CDR3 extends over 15 amino acids. The CDR3 DNA is TGCGCCAGCAGCAAACTAGCGTTCTCCTACAATGAGCAGTTCTTC. It is translated as CASSKLAFSYNEQFF.

V gene TRBV28 combines with J gene TRBJ2-3; 14 bases align to TRBD2. This CDR3 is built from 15 residues. The V segment lost 4 bases and the J segment 15 bases; nucleotides outside the gene matches: 12. Per the germline V gene, CDR1 is MDHEN and CDR2 is SYDVKM. In nucleotides, the CDR3 is TGTGCCAGCAGTTACCCGGGACTAGCGGGGGTTCAATCCTATTTT. It yields the protein CASSYPGLAGVQSYF.

The rearrangement links TRBV13 to TRBJ2-3; the D gene is possibly TRBD2 (6 bases). Germline CDR1 reads PRHDT; CDR2 reads FYEKMQ (reference sequence). CDR3 length: 15 amino acids. Trimming took off 6 bases at V and 0 bases at J, with 13 bases between the two ends. This CDR3 is CASRSLAPSTDTQYF. CDR3 nucleotides: TGTGCCAGCAGATCACTAGCCCCTAGCACAGATACGCAGTATTTT.

The chain couples TRBV2 to TRBJ2-4; D is undetermined. The CDR3 loop spans 12 amino acids. The germline CDR1 and CDR2 sequences are SNHLY and FYNNEI. V lost 5 bases, J lost 8 bases, and 10 bases lay in between. The CDR3 loop is CASSRVDDIQYF. CDR3 coding DNA: TGTGCCAGCAGTAGGGTGGATGACATTCAGTACTTC.

This clone showed up just a few times. V gene TRBV4-2 combines with J gene TRBJ1-4; D is unresolved. The CDR3 sequence is 16 residues long. Germline V gives CDR1 LGHNA, CDR2 YNFKEQ. The V end lost 4 bases, the J end lost 3 bases, and 15 bases lay between the germline ends. This CDR3 is CASSPREHVPNEKLFF. CDR3 DNA: TGTGCCAGCAGCCCGAGGGAACACGTCCCTAATGAAAAACTGTTTTTT.

This clone was counted only a few times. This rearrangement joins TRBV7-8 to TRBJ2-1; D unresolved. V lost 1 base to trimming and J lost 15 bases, with 13 bases between them. Germline lookup yields CDR1 SGHVS and CDR2 FQNEAQ. The CDR3 extends over 12 amino acids. CDR3 sequence reads: CASSLEPASWFF. In nucleotides, the CDR3 is TGTGCCAGCAGCTTAGAACCTGCGAGCTGGTTCTTC. Full variable domain (missing parts from reference TRBV7-8 and TRBJ2-1): GAGVSQSPRYKVAKRGQDVALRCDPISGHVSLFWYQQALGQGPEFLTYFQNEAQLDKSGLPSDRFFAERPEGSVSTLKIQRTQQEDSAVYLCASSLEPASWFFGPGTRLTVL.

This clone was seen a few times. The chain is built from TRBV6-5 and TRBJ2-5; no clear D. CDR1 is MNHEY, CDR2 SVGAGI, per germline. Trimming took off 6 bases at V and 0 bases at J, with 5 bases between the two ends. The CDR3 loop spans 12 amino acids. Written as DNA, the CDR3 is TGTGCCAGCAGAGACTACCAAGAGACCCAGTACTTC. Amino acid sequence: CASRDYQETQYF.

V usage is TRBV7-2 and J usage is TRBJ1-1, with D possibly matching TRBD1 (6 bases). Germline CDR1 reads SGHTA; CDR2 reads FQGNSA. V was trimmed by 4 bases and J by 0 bases, leaving 12 bases between them. The CDR3 extends over 15 amino acids. In nucleotides, the CDR3 is TGTGCCAGCAGCTCGATCAGGGGCTTGAACACTGAAGCTTTCTTT. Translated, it gives CASSSIRGLNTEAFF.

This clone was picked up a small number of times. V and J are TRBV2 and TRBJ1-1; weak D call: TRBD1 (6 bases). This CDR3 is built from 13 residues. CDR1 SNHLY and CDR2 FYNNEI come from the germline V gene. V was pared by 2 bases and J by 9 bases, with 13 bases between. The CDR3 DNA is TGTGCCAGCAGTGAAATTTTCGGACAGAAAGCTTTCTTT. It specifies CASSEIFGQKAFF.

This clone came up a few times. This chain uses TRBV5-1 with TRBJ1-6; D is ambiguous. The CDR3 runs 15 residues. The germline V gene encodes CDR1 SGHRS and CDR2 YFSETQ. V lost 0 bases, J lost 7 bases, and 11 bases lay in between. The chain's CDR3 is CASSLEVGINSPLHF. In DNA, the CDR3 is TGCGCCAGCAGCTTGGAGGTTGGGATAAATTCACCCCTCCACTTT. Supplemented by reference TRBV5-1 and TRBJ1-6, the full variable domain reads KAGVTQTPRYLIKTRGQQVTLSCSPISGHRSVSWYQQTPGQGLQFLFEYFSETQRNKGNFPGRFSGRQFSNSRSEMNVSTLELGDSALYLCASSLEVGINSPLHFGNGTRLTVT.

This clone has only a few counts. V and J are TRBV10-3 and TRBJ1-1; D is unresolved. V was cut by 3 bases and J by 0 bases, with 11 bases left in between. Germline V gene sequence: CDR1 ENHRY, CDR2 SYGVKD. This CDR3 is 15 amino acids long. The CDR3 sequence is CAISEVKAVNTEAFF. In nucleotides, the CDR3 is TGTGCCATCAGTGAAGTAAAAGCTGTGAACACTGAAGCTTTCTTT.

This clone was observed many times. The rearrangement uses TRBV30 and TRBJ2-3; D unresolved. Germline CDR1 and CDR2: GTSNPN and SVGIG (reference sequence). The CDR3 is 13 residues long. V lost 1 base and J lost 6, with 11 bases in between. The CDR3 DNA sequence: TGTGCCTGGAGTGGACCCACCCGGGATACGCAGTATTTT. Protein sequence: CAWSGPTRDTQYF.

V is TRBV19 and J is TRBJ2-1, with 11 bases matching TRBD2. Germline assignment: CDR1 LNHDA and CDR2 SQIVND (reference sequence). The ends lost 1 base at V and 6 bases at J; junction bases unmatched: 5. The CDR3 is 16 amino acids. CDR3 amino acids: CASSIVTSGSGNEQFF. Written as DNA, the CDR3 is TGTGCCAGTAGTATAGTAACTAGCGGGAGTGGCAATGAGCAGTTCTTC.

The rearrangement joins TRBV7-3 to TRBJ1-1; D remains ambiguous. The CDR3 runs 15 residues. Germline CDR1 is SGHTA and CDR2 is FQGTGA. The germline V and J ends were trimmed by 5 bases and 0 bases, with 13 bases remaining between them. The CDR3 loop is CASSTPSGVNTEAFF. The CDR3 DNA sequence: TGTGCCAGCAGCACCCCGTCGGGCGTGAACACTGAAGCTTTCTTT.

The chain uses TRBV13 and TRBJ2-3; 8 bases are a match to TRBD2. The junction had 8 bases not matched to a gene; V was cut back by 4 bases and J by 2 bases. The CDR3 is 16 amino acids. The V gene's germline CDR1 is PRHDT and CDR2 FYEKMQ (reference sequence). This CDR3 reads CASSWAGTRVTDTQYF. The DNA of the CDR3 is TGTGCCAGCAGCTGGGCCGGGACTAGAGTCACAGATACGCAGTATTTT.

This clone showed up just a few times. In the same sample, other DNA sequences code for this CDR3. This rearrangement joins TRBV7-9 to TRBJ2-7; 7 bases fit TRBD1. This CDR3 is built from 14 residues. Per germline, CDR1 SEHNR and CDR2 FQNEAQ (reference sequence). J lost 3 bases, V lost 0 bases, and 2 bases had no gene match. The CDR3 coding sequence is TGTGCCAGCAGCTTAGCGGGACAGAGCTACGAGCAGTACTTC. Its translation: CASSLAGQSYEQYF.

The table lists this clone with a few counts. The chain employs TRBV27 and TRBJ1-3; D remains unclear. V lost 3 bases, J lost 2 bases, and 8 bases lay in between. The V gene's germline CDR1 is MNHEY and CDR2 SMNVEV (reference sequence). This CDR3 contains 14 residues. The CDR3 DNA follows: TGTGCCAGCAGTTTGAACTCAGCTGGAAACACCATATATTTT. Translating it yields CASSLNSAGNTIYF.

This clone appeared a few times. The chain links TRBV7-2 to TRBJ2-4; D not certain. Germline loops: CDR1 SGHTA, CDR2 FQGNSA. Between the trimmed V and J ends, which lost 1 base and 0 bases, there was a span of 16 bases. The CDR3 loop spans 18 amino acids. The DNA for the CDR3 is TGTGCCAGCAGCTTAGGCATTTTGGCAGCACTAGCCAAAAACATTCAGTACTTC. Its protein is CASSLGILAALAKNIQYF.

This clone was seen a few times. The V gene is TRBV19, the J gene TRBJ2-1; D uncertain. V was shortened by 6 bases and J by 5 bases, with 11 bases between the two germline ends. Germline CDR1 is LNHDA and CDR2 is SQIVND (reference sequence). This CDR3 contains 13 residues. CDR3 loop: CASSSGLHNEQFF. The CDR3, as DNA: TGTGCCAGTAGCTCCGGGCTACACAATGAGCAGTTCTTC.

The CDR3 nucleotides read TGTGCCAGCAGTTCGACAGGGACGGCCAAAAACATTCAGTACTTC. The encoded protein is CASSSTGTAKNIQYF. V and J are TRBV28 and TRBJ2-4, with 7 bases that match TRBD1. With 4 bases clipped from V and 1 base from J, the junction kept 4 bases outside the gene matches. This CDR3 region has 15 residues. Germline CDR1 MDHEN, CDR2 SYDVKM.

The chain recombines TRBV4-1 with TRBJ2-4, with 7 bases that match TRBD2. This CDR3 comprises 16 residues. J was trimmed by 1 base and V by 3 bases; bases with no gene match: 6. Germline-derived CDR1 and CDR2 are MGHRA and YSYEKL. The CDR3 region is CASSHERGVAKNIQYF. CDR3 nucleotides: TGCGCCAGCAGCCACGAGCGGGGAGTGGCCAAAAACATTCAGTACTTC.